A single sample gave rise to the 9 T cell receptor beta chains below, sequenced in a study of blood T cell repertoires in COVID-19. Using immunoSEQ multiplex PCR, the repertoire was profiled, and TCRdb retains in-frame clones only, with some absent. The sample holds 250,000 to 350,000 clones, 89% seen once. What was sequenced was peripheral blood. All receptors come from a woman in her sixties with acute or convalescent COVID-19.

V and J are TRBV28 and TRBJ1-2, with D tentatively TRBD1 (5 bases). Trimming shortened V by 4 bases and J by 3 bases, and 21 bases separated the two germline ends. Looked up from germline, CDR1 is MDHEN and CDR2 is SYDVKM. The CDR3 sequence is 17 residues long. The CDR3 here is CASSSPRGGRYHYGYTF. The CDR3, as DNA: TGTGCCAGCAGTTCTCCACGGGGGGGTAGATACCACTATGGCTACACCTTC.

This chain links TRBV5-1 with TRBJ1-4; 10 bases line up with TRBD1. V gave up 4 bases and J gave up 8 bases; unmatched junction bases: 5. CDR1 SGHRS and CDR2 YFSETQ come from the germline V gene. This CDR3 is 14 amino acids long. The CDR3: CASSMGQGNEKLFF. The CDR3 DNA sequence: TGCGCCAGCAGCATGGGACAGGGGAACGAAAAACTGTTTTTT.

About this clone: This CDR3 is also generated by other DNA sequences in the sample. This chain joins TRBV20-1 and TRBJ1-6; D is unresolved. Trimming took 3 bases from V and 0 from J, leaving 6 bases between them. CDR1 DFQATT and CDR2 SNEGSKA come from the germline V gene (reference sequence). This CDR3 region has 14 residues. The CDR3 DNA reads TGCAGTGCTAGTCGCAGCTCCTATAATTCACCCCTCCACTTT. Amino acids: CSASRSSYNSPLHF.

The chain combines TRBV28 with TRBJ1-5; TRBD1 might be the D (6 bases). This CDR3 spans 12 amino acids. Germline-derived CDR1 and CDR2 are MDHEN and SYDVKM. Trimming cost V 3 bases and J 7 bases, with 7 bases left between them. The CDR3 nucleotides are TGTGCCAGCAGTTTCAGGGGCCAGCCCCAGCATTTT. Protein: CASSFRGQPQHF.

The chain links TRBV3-1 (or the pseudogene TRBV3-2) to TRBJ2-3; the D is unclear. Germline assignment: CDR1 LGHDT and CDR2 YNNKEL (reference sequence). The CDR3 totals 13 residues. V shed 4 bases and J shed 12 bases, with 17 bases lying between them. The CDR3 DNA reads as TGTGCCAGCAGCCGTCCGGGTGGCCCACGTCAGTATTTT. Residues: CASSRPGGPRQYF.

The V call is TRBV14, the J call TRBJ2-1; 9 bases are shared with TRBD1. Germline V CDR1 and CDR2: SGHDN, FVKESK. The length of the CDR3 is 22 residues. The J segment lost 3 bases and the V segment lost 9 bases, leaving 30 bases of the junction unmatched. For the CDR3, the DNA is TGTGCCAGGTTGTCACGGGGCGGACGGACAGGGGAGTTATATTATCGCTACAATGAGCAGTTCTTC. It is translated as CARLSRGGRTGELYYRYNEQFF. The whole variable domain, remainder taken from reference TRBV14 and TRBJ2-1, is EAGVTQFPSHSVIEKGQTVTLRCDPISGHDNLYWYRRVMGKEIKFLLHFVKESKQDESGMPNNRFLAERTGGTYSTLKVQPAELEDSGVYFCARLSRGGRTGELYYRYNEQFFGPGTRLTVL.

V gene TRBV7-6 combines with J gene TRBJ2-2, with D perhaps TRBD1 (6 bases). Germline-derived CDR1 and CDR2 are SGHVS and FNYEAQ. This CDR3 is built from 16 residues. Trimming stripped 1 base from V and 6 bases from J, with 15 bases between. CDR3 nucleotides: TGTGCCAGCAGCTTAGAAAGTGGGGGCGGACCCGGGGAGCTGTTTTTT. It yields the protein CASSLESGGGPGELFF. Full variable domain (missing parts from reference TRBV7-6 and TRBJ2-2): GAGVSQSPRYKVTKRGQDVALRCDPISGHVSLYWYRQALGQGPEFLTYFNYEAQQDKSGLPNDRFSAERPEGSISTLTIQRTEQRDSAMYRCASSLESGGGPGELFFGEGSRLTVL.

This clone was counted once. The chain links TRBV6-2 or TRBV6-3 to TRBJ2-5; D possibly corresponds to TRBD2 (5 bases). Germline CDR1 and CDR2: MNHEY and SVGEGT. This CDR3 contains 13 residues. Trimming removed 4 bases at V and 4 bases at J, with 10 bases between. CDR3 in DNA: TGTGCCAGCAGTTTCAGCGGACGAGAGACCCAGTACTTC. It is translated as CASSFSGRETQYF.

The chain carries TRBV2 and TRBJ2-5; 8 positions match TRBD2. Germline V lookup: CDR1 SNHLY, CDR2 FYNNEI. The CDR3 sequence is 13 residues long. Unmatched junction bases numbered 6, after V lost 8 bases and J lost 4 bases. CDR3 region: CASLGLALETQYF. Here the CDR3 DNA reads TGTGCCAGCCTAGGACTAGCACTAGAGACCCAGTACTTC. Full variable domain (outside the CDR3, taken from reference TRBV2 and TRBJ2-5): EPEVTQTPSHQVTQMGQEVILRCVPISNHLYFYWYRQILGQKVEFLVSFYNNEISEKSEIFDDQFSVERPDGSNFTLKIRSTKLEDSAMYFCASLGLALETQYFGPGTRLLVL.